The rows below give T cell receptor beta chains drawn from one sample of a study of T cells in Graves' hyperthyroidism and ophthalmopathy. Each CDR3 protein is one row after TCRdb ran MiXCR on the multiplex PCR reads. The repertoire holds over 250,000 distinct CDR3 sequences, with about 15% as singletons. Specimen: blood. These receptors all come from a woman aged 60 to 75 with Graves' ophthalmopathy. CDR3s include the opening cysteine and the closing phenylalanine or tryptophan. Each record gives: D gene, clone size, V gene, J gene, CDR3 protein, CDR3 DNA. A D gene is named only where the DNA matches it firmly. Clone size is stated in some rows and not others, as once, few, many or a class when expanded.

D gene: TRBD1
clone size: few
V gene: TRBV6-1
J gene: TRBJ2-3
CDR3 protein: CASSSGGIYTDTQYF
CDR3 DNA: TGTGCCAGCTCGTCAGGGGGCATCTACACAGATACGCAGTATTTT

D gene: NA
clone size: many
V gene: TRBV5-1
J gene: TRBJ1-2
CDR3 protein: CASSPGPAGGNGYTF
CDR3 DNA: TGCGCCAGCAGCCCGGGACCTGCCGGGGGGAATGGCTACACCTTC

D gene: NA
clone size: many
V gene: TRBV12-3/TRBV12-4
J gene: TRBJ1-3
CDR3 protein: CASSSGTTGNTIYF
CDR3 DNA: TGTGCCAGCAGTTCCGGGACAACTGGAAACACCATATATTTT

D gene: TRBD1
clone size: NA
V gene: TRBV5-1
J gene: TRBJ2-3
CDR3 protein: CASSGGRGQGTDTQYF
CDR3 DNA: TGCGCCAGCAGCGGTGGAAGGGGACAGGGCACAGATACGCAGTATTTT

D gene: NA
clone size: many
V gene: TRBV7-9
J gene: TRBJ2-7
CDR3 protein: CASSNAASDEQYF
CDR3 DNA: TGTGCCAGCAGCAATGCGGCGTCCGACGAGCAGTACTTC

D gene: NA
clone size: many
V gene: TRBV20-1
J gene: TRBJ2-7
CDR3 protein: CSEEGPGSYEQYF
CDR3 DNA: TGCAGTGAGGAGGGTCCAGGCTCCTACGAGCAGTACTTC

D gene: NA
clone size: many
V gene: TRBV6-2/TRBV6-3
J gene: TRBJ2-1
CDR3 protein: CASSRSWYSYNEQFF
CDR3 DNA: TGTGCCAGCAGTCGTTCCTGGTATTCCTACAATGAGCAGTTCTTC

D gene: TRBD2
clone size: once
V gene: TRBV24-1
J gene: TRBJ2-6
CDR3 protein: CATSDPGISGISGANVLTF
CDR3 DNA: TGTGCCACCAGTGACCCCGGGATTAGCGGGATCTCTGGGGCCAACGTCCTGACTTTC

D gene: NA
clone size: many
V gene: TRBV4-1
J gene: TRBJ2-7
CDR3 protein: CASSQEASSYEQYF
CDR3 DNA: TGCGCCAGCAGCCAAGAGGCTAGCTCGTACGAGCAGTACTTC

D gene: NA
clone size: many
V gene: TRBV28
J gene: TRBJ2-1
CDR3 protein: CASTPDGYNEQFF
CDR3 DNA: TGTGCCAGCACCCCGGACGGCTACAATGAGCAGTTCTTC

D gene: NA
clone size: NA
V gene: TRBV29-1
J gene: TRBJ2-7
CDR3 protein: CSGQVPFGHPYEQYF
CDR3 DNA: TGCAGCGGACAGGTGCCGTTCGGACACCCCTACGAGCAGTACTTC

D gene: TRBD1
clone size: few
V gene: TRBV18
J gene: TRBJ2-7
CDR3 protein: CASSRGLGQGAYEQYF
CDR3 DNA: TGTGCCAGCTCACGGGGCCTGGGACAGGGGGCATACGAGCAGTACTTC

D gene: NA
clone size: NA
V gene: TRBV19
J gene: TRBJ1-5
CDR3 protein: CASSWPGNGNQPQHF
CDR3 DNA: TGTGCCAGTAGTTGGCCAGGGAACGGGAATCAGCCCCAGCATTTT

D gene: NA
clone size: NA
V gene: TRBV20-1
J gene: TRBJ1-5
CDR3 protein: CSARLWDPGQPQHF
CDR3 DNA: TGCAGTGCTCGCCTTTGGGACCCAGGGCAGCCCCAGCATTTT

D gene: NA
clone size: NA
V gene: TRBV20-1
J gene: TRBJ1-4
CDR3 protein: CSARMGTNEKLFF
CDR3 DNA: TGCAGTGCTAGAATGGGTACTAATGAAAAACTGTTTTTT

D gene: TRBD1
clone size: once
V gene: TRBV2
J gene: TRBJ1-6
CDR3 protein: CASRPRGQGGSPLHF
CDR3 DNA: TGTGCCAGCAGACCACGGGGACAGGGGGGATCACCCCTCCACTTT

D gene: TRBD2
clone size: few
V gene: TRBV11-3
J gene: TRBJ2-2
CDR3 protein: CASSPLSGGTGELFF
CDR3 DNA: TGTGCCAGCAGCCCCCTTTCGGGAGGAACCGGGGAGCTGTTTTTT